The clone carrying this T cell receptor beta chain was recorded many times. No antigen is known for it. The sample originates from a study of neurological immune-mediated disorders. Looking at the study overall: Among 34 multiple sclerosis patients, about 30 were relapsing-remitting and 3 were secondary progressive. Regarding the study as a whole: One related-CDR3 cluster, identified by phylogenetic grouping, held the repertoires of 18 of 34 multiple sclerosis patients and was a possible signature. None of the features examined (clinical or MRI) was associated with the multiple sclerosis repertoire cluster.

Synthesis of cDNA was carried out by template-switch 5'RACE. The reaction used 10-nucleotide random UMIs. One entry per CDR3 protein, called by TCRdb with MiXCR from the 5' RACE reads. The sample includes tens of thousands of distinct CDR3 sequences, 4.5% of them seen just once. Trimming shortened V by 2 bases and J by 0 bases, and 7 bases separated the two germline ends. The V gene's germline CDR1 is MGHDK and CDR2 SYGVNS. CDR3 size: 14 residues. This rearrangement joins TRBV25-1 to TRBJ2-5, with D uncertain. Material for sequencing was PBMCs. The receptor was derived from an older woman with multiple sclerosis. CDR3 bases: TGTGCCAGCAGTGAAAGTGGGGACCAAGAGACCCAGTACTTC. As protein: CASSESGDQETQYF.